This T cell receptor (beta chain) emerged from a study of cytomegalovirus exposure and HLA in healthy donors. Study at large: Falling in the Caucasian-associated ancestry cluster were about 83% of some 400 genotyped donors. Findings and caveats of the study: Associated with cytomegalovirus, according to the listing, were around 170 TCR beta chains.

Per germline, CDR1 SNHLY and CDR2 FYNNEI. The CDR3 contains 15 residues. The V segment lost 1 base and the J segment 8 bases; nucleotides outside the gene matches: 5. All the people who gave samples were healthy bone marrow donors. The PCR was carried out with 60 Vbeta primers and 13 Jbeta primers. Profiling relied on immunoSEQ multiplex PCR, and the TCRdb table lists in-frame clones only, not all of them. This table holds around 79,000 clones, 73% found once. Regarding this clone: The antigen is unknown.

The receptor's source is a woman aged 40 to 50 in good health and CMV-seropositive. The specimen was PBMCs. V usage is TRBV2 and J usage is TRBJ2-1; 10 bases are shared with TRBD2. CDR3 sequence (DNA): TGTGCCAGCAGTGAAGGTGTAGCGGGAGGCTATGAGCAGTTCTTC. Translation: CASSEGVAGGYEQFF. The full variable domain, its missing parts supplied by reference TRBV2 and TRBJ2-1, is EPEVTQTPSHQVTQMGQEVILRCVPISNHLYFYWYRQILGQKVEFLVSFYNNEISEKSEIFDDQFSVERPDGSNFTLKIRSTKLEDSAMYFCASSEGVAGGYEQFFGPGTRLTVL.